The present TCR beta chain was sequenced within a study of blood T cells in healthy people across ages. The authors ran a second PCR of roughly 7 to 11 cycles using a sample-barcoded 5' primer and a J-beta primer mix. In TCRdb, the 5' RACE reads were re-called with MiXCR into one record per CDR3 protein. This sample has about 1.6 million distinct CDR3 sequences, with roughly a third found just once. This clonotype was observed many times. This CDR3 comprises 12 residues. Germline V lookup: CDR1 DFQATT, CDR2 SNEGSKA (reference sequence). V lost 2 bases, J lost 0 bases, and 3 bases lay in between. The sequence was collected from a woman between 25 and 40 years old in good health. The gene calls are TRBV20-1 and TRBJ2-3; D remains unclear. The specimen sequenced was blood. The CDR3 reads CSARFSTDTQYF. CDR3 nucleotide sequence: TGCAGTGCTAGATTCAGCACAGATACGCAGTATTTT.